The T cell receptor (beta chain) under discussion was sequenced for a study of T cell responses to AZD1222 COVID-19 vaccine. Overall study: Combined were second doses at about 4 or about 12 weeks. Study-level findings and limits: As reported, nearly half of all spike-specific TCRs target variant regions that are unmutated. CD4 TCRs linked to vaccination spanned spike, dominating at 160-218 and 743-854. The donor group comprised mostly white British people and more females; the analysis possibly underestimated clonal diversity.

Remarks on this clone: Its antigen remains unknown.

Generated by immunoSEQ multiplex PCR, the TCRdb table keeps only in-frame clones and is missing some. Of 180,000 or so clones listed, approximately 94% were seen once; the top ten hold about 3%. This receptor was taken from an adult in good health. This material consisted of peripheral blood, taken on day 0 of AZD1222 vaccination.

The CDR3 region has the DNA TGTGCCAGCAGTTACTCTTCTGGGACCGGGGAGCTGTTTTTT. Translation: CASSYSSGTGELFF. J is TRBJ2-2 and V is TRBV6-6, with D unresolved. The V gene lost 0 bases and the J gene lost 5 bases, with 7 bases spanning the gap. CDR1 MNHNY and CDR2 SVGAGI come from the germline V gene (reference sequence). This CDR3 is 14 amino acids long.